Below are 13 T cell receptor beta chains sequenced from a single sample in a study of blood T cells in healthy people across ages. Through a sample-barcoded 5' primer and a J-beta primer mix, a second PCR was run for about 7 to 12 cycles. From the 5' RACE reads, TCRdb called clonotypes with MiXCR, one entry per CDR3 protein. The top ten hold over 35% of the sample, which has approximately 690,000 distinct CDR3 sequences, roughly 50% seen once. Sequencing was carried out using blood. These receptors originate from a man aged 55-75 years in good health.

This clonotype showed up just a few times. The rearrangement uses TRBV11-2 and TRBJ2-5; D ambiguous. The CDR3 is 12 residues long. Deletions cut 5 bases from V and 4 bases from J, with 8 bases between. CDR1 SGHAT and CDR2 FQNNGV come from the germline V gene. CDR3: CASSRAGETQYF. DNA for the CDR3: TGTGCCAGCAGCCGGGCAGGAGAGACCCAGTACTTC.

The chain employs TRBV12-3 or TRBV12-4 and TRBJ2-3; 12 bases are shared with TRBD2. Trimming removed 6 bases from V and 0 bases from J; junction bases left unmatched: 4. CDR3 length: 16 amino acids. The CDR3, as DNA: TGTGCCAGCAGACTAGCGGGGGGCATTAGCACAGATACGCAGTATTTT. Translating it yields CASRLAGGISTDTQYF.

The genes are TRBV4-1 and TRBJ2-4, with 9 bases fitting TRBD1. Germline trimming cut 0 bases from V and 6 bases from J; bases unmatched to any gene: 6. Germline CDR1 and CDR2: MGHRA and YSYEKL. The CDR3 length is 16 residues. CDR3 amino acids: CASSQDTGGGGNIQYF. The CDR3 region has the DNA TGCGCCAGCAGCCAAGATACAGGGGGCGGTGGAAACATTCAGTACTTC.

The genes are TRBV6-2 or TRBV6-3 and TRBJ1-2; tentatively, D is TRBD1 (5 bases). V dropped 7 bases and J dropped 1 base, with 16 bases sitting between them. The CDR3 is made up of 15 amino acids. CDR1 is MNHEY and CDR2 is SVGEGT in the germline V gene. CDR3 DNA: TGTGCCAGCACCCCGGGAGGGACCCTTAACTATGGCTACACCTTC. This codes for CASTPGGTLNYGYTF.

The CDR3 coding sequence is TGTGCCAGCAGCCCTCCCCCCGGGCTCACGGCTGAGACCCAGTACTTC. Translation: CASSPPPGLTAETQYF. The chain carries TRBV28 and TRBJ2-5, with D uncertain. V was cut by 6 bases and J by 5 bases, with 22 bases left in between. The CDR3 consists of 16 residues. Germline CDR1 is MDHEN and CDR2 is SYDVKM.

The chain carries TRBV5-1 and TRBJ2-1; 8 nucleotides line up with TRBD2. The CDR3 contains 16 residues. V lost 0 bases to trimming and J lost 3 bases; unmatched junction nucleotides: 5. The V gene's germline CDR1 is SGHRS and CDR2 YFSETQ. CDR3 nucleotide sequence: TGCGCCAGCAGCTTGGAGGGGACTAGAGGCTACAATGAGCAGTTCTTC. Amino acids: CASSLEGTRGYNEQFF.

CDR3 protein: CASIKGGGGLSNIQYF. CDR3 bases: TGTGCCAGCATCAAGGGGGGGGGCGGCCTGTCGAACATTCAGTACTTC. The V and J genes are TRBV7-2 and TRBJ2-4; D perhaps matches TRBD2 (7 bases). The CDR3 contains 16 residues. Trimming left V 7 bases short and J 7 bases short, with 23 bases between. From germline, CDR1 is SGHTA and CDR2 FQGNSA.

CDR3 nucleotides: TGCAGTGCTAGTTATGGGGGGAGTAACTATGGCTACACCTTC. Amino acids: CSASYGGSNYGYTF. The rearrangement joins TRBV20-1 to TRBJ1-2; a weak D match, TRBD1 (5 bases). Trimming took 3 bases from V and 1 from J, leaving 12 bases between them. CDR1 is DFQATT, CDR2 SNEGSKA, per germline (reference sequence). This CDR3 has 14 amino acids.

The chain carries TRBV10-3 and TRBJ2-5, with 8 positions matching TRBD2. The CDR3 spans 15 residues. Looked up from germline, CDR1 is ENHRY and CDR2 is SYGVKD. J was trimmed by 4 bases and V by 4 bases; bases with no gene match: 8. The CDR3 region is CAISGSGGSRETQYF. The CDR3 DNA reads as TGTGCCATCAGTGGAAGCGGGGGTAGTAGAGAGACCCAGTACTTC.

The CDR3 loop is CSAAHGLAFLNEQFF. The DNA of the CDR3 is TGCAGCGCAGCACACGGGCTAGCTTTCCTCAATGAGCAGTTCTTC. The chain has TRBV29-1 and TRBJ2-1, with a weak D call TRBD2 (5 bases). The CDR3 has 15 amino acids. Germline CDR1 SQVTM, CDR2 ANQGSEA. Trimming removed 7 bases from V and 6 bases from J, with 22 bases in between.

The gene calls are TRBV9 and TRBJ2-1; 12 bases map to TRBD2. Germline lookup yields CDR1 SGDLS and CDR2 YYNGEE. The trim removed 5 bases at V and 5 bases at J, leaving 2 bases unmatched. The CDR3 has 14 amino acids. The CDR3 sequence is CASSRTSGDNEQFF. CDR3 nucleotides: TGTGCCAGCAGTCGGACTAGCGGGGACAATGAGCAGTTCTTC.

The chain links TRBV7-2 to TRBJ2-3, with 8 bases lining up with TRBD1. This CDR3 is 14 amino acids long. Germline loops: CDR1 SGHTA, CDR2 FQGNSA. Trimming at V came to 1 base and at J to 6 bases, leaving 3 bases not matched to a gene. CDR3 coding DNA: TGTGCCAGCAGCTTAGGGACAGGGCCGGATACGCAGTATTTT. This gives the protein CASSLGTGPDTQYF.

The chain joins TRBV7-9 to TRBJ2-5, with 7 bases matching TRBD1. The V and J ends lost 5 bases and 11 bases, in that order; junction bases with no gene match: 17. In germline, CDR1 is SEHNR, CDR2 FQNEAQ (reference sequence). The CDR3 covers 15 residues. The CDR3: CASSRSGTDYNEQYF. The DNA for the CDR3 is TGTGCCAGCAGCAGATCCGGGACAGACTACAATGAGCAGTACTTC.